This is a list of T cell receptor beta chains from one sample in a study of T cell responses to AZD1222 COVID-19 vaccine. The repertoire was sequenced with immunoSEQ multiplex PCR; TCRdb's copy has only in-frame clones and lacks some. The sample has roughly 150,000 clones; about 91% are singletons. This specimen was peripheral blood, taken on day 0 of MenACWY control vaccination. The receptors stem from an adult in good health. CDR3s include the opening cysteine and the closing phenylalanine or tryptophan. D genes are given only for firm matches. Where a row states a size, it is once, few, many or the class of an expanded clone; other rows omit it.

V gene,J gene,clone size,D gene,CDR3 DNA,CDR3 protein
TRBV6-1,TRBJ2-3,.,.,TGTGCCAGCAGTGAATTGGGTGCCACAGATACGCAGTATTTT,CASSELGATDTQYF
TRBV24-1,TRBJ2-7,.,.,TGTGCCACCAGTGATTATGACGCGGACCCCTACGAGCAGTACTTC,CATSDYDADPYEQYF
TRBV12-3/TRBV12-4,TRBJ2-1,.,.,TGTGCCAGCAGTTTATTTGGGAATGAGCAGTTCTTC,CASSLFGNEQFF
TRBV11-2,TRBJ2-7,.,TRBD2,TGTGCCAGCAGCACCCGGACTAGCGGGAGTTTTGAGCAGTACTTC,CASSTRTSGSFEQYF
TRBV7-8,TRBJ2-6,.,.,TGTGCCAGCAGCTATTTACAGGGAGCTGGGGCCAACGTCCTGACTTTC,CASSYLQGAGANVLTF
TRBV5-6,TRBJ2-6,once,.,TGTGCCAGCAGTTTACAGGAGATCTCTGGGGCCAACGTCCTGACTTTC,CASSLQEISGANVLTF
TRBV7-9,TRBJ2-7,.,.,TGTGCCAGCAGTCTCGGACCCTTCTACGAGCAGTACTTC,CASSLGPFYEQYF
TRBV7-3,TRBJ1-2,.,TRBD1,TGTGCCAGCAGCCCCCGGGGGGGACAGGGGACGGCTAACTATGGCTACACCTTC,CASSPRGGQGTANYGYTF
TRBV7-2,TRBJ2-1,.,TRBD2,TGTGCCAGCAGCTTAGCGTGGACTAGTCCCGGTGAGCAGTTCTTC,CASSLAWTSPGEQFF
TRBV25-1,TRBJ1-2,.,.,TGTGCCAGTTCACGGACCGCTTCGTTTAACTATGGCTACACCTTC,CASSRTASFNYGYTF
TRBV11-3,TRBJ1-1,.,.,TGTGCCAGCAGCACCTTAGCTGGGGCGCGCGGCACTGAAGCTTTCTTT,CASSTLAGARGTEAFF
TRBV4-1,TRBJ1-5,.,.,TGCGCCAGCAGCCAAGATCGAGGGTCTAATCAGCCCCAGCATTTT,CASSQDRGSNQPQHF
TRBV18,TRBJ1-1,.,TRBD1,TGTGCCAGCTCACTGGGACAGGGTATGAGGAACACTGAAGCTTTCTTT,CASSLGQGMRNTEAFF
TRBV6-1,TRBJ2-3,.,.,TGTGCCAGCAGTGCGAGGGGGAGCTCGGGAGGCACAGATACGCAGTATTTT,CASSARGSSGGTDTQYF
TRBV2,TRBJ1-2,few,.,TGTGCCAGCAGTGAAGCGGGACGGTCCGGCTACACCTTC,CASSEAGRSGYTF
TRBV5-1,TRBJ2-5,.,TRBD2,TGCGCCAGCAGCTTTGGGACTAGCGCAATAACGGAGACCCAGTACTTC,CASSFGTSAITETQYF
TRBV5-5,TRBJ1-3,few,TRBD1,TGTGCCAGCCGCAGGGGACAGGGGCTCGGAAACACCATATATTTT,CASRRGQGLGNTIYF
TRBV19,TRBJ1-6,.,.,TGTGCCAGTAGTGCCGGGACCCAGAGCTCCTATAATTCACCCCTCCACTTT,CASSAGTQSSYNSPLHF
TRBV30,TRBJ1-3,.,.,TGTGCCTGGAGTGTTGTCGCGACGGGTAACTCTGGAAACACCATATATTTT,CAWSVVATGNSGNTIYF
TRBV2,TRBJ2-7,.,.,TGTGCCAGCGATATGGACACATCCTACGAGCAGTACTTC,CASDMDTSYEQYF
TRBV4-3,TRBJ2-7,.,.,TGCGCCAGCAGCCAAGCGTGGAGGGGAAGCTCCTACGAGCAGTACTTC,CASSQAWRGSSYEQYF
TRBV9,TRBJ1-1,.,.,TGTGCCAGCAGCGGGACATTGAACACTGAAGCTTTCTTT,CASSGTLNTEAFF
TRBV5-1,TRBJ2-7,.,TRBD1,TGCGCCAGCAGCCTCCGACAGGGCTCCTACGAGCAGTACTTC,CASSLRQGSYEQYF
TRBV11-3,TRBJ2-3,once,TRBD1,TGTGCCAGCAGCTCCCGGAAGACAGGGCACACAGATACGCAGTATTTT,CASSSRKTGHTDTQYF
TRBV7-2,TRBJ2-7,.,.,TGTGCCAGCAGCTTAGTAGATTCCTACGAGCAGTACTTC,CASSLVDSYEQYF
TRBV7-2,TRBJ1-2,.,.,TGTGCCAGCAGCCGAACAGGCGGCTATGGCTACACCTTC,CASSRTGGYGYTF
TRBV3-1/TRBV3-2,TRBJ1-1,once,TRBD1,TGTGCCAGCAGCCAATGGGACAGGGTGAACACTGAAGCTTTCTTT,CASSQWDRVNTEAFF
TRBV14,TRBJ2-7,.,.,TGTGCCAGCGGACTCGCGGGCGAGCAGTACTTC,CASGLAGEQYF
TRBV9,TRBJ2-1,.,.,TGTGCCAGCAGCGTCCAGCAGGGGGGAACTGAGCAGTTCTTC,CASSVQQGGTEQFF
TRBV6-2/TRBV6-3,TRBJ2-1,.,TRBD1,TGTGCCAGCAGTTACTCGACCCTGGGACAGGACACCGGGGATGAGCAGTTCTTC,CASSYSTLGQDTGDEQFF
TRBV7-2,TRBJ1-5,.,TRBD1,TGTGCCAGCAGCTTAGCGGCGGACAGGGGTGGAGGTCAGCCCCAGCATTTT,CASSLAADRGGGQPQHF
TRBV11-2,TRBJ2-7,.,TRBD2,TGTGCCAGCAGCCCCCGGCGGGAGTCCGAGCAGTACTTC,CASSPRRESEQYF
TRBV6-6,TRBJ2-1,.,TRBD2,TGTGCCAGCAGTCGCGGACCGGGACTAGTCAATGAGCAGTTCTTC,CASSRGPGLVNEQFF
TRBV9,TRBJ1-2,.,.,TGTGCCAGCACTACGCAAGGGAACGACTATGGCTACACCTTC,CASTTQGNDYGYTF
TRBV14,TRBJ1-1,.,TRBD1,TGTGCCAGCAGCCAAGACGGGGACAGGGCGCACACTGAAGCTTTCTTT,CASSQDGDRAHTEAFF
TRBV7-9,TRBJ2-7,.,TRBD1,TGTGCCAGCAGCACCTTCAGGGACAGGGGGGAGCAGTACTTC,CASSTFRDRGEQYF
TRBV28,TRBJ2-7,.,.,TGTGCCAGCAGTTTATCAGGGGACGAGCAGTACTTC,CASSLSGDEQYF
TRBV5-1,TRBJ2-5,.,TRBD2,TGCGCCAGCAGCCGTCTAGCGGGGGAAGAGACCCAGTACTTC,CASSRLAGEETQYF
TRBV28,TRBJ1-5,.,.,TGTGCCAGCAGTTTACCGCGGCAGAACAATCAGCCCCAGCATTTT,CASSLPRQNNQPQHF
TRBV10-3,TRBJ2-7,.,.,TGTGCCATCACGCAGGGGAGGGACTCCTACGAGCAGTACTTC,CAITQGRDSYEQYF
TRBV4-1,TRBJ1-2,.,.,TGCGCCAGCAGAGGGGTGGGTAACTATGGCTACACCTTC,CASRGVGNYGYTF
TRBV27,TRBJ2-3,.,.,TGTGCCAGCGGCGGGACCTCTAGGGTGGGGACAGATACGCAGTATTTT,CASGGTSRVGTDTQYF
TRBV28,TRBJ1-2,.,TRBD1,TGTGCCAGCAGGCCTTTTACAGGGGGACTCGGCTACACCTTC,CASRPFTGGLGYTF
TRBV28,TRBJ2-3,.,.,TGTGCCAGCACAGGGACAGATACGCAGTATTTT,CASTGTDTQYF
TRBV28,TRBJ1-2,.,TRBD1,TGTGCCAGCAGCTCGGACAGGGCCTATGGCTACACCTTC,CASSSDRAYGYTF
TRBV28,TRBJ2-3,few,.,TGTGCCAGCAGTTTTCACAGGAATACGCAGTATTTT,CASSFHRNTQYF
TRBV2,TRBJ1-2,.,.,TGTGCCAGCAGTGAAACCCGGGGGACTGGCTACACCTTC,CASSETRGTGYTF
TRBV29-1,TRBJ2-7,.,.,TGCAGCGTGGGACAACAAGAAAGCGGTGGAGAGCAGTACTTC,CSVGQQESGGEQYF
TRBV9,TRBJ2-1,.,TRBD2,TGTGCCAGCAGCGTAGTTGGCGGGAGGGATAACAATGAGCAGTTCTTC,CASSVVGGRDNNEQFF
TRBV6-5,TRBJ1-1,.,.,TGTGCCAGCAGTTTTCAGGTTAACACTGAAGCTTTCTTT,CASSFQVNTEAFF
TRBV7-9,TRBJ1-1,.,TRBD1,TGTGCCAGCAGCTTAAACCACGGCGCAGGGGGCGAAGCTTTCTTT,CASSLNHGAGGEAFF
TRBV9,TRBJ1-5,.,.,TGTGCCAGCAGCGTAGAAGGTAACGGCAATCAGCCCCAGCATTTT,CASSVEGNGNQPQHF
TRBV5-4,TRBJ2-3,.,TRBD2,TGTGCCAGCAGCTCTGGGACTAGCAGGTCCACAGATACGCAGTATTTT,CASSSGTSRSTDTQYF
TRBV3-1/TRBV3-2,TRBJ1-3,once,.,TGTGCCAGCAGCCAAGCCGGAAACACCATATATTTT,CASSQAGNTIYF